This T cell receptor (beta chain) originates from a study of post-analysis software for immune sequencing data (dated by TCRdb to between 2014 and 2016). Looking at the study overall: Disease courses on record covered relapsing-remitting, secondary progressive and progressive-relapsing multiple sclerosis, though some patients had no subtype annotation. The patient repertoires were compared against 10 to 12 previously published healthy control repertoires obtained from donors aged roughly 6 to 26 years. A subset of samples was prepared in parallel using single-end sample barcoding, then pooled and co-amplified after Illumina adapter ligation. General conclusions and limits of the study: Direct clustering with F measure showed strong co-clustering of samples prepared in the same batch, prompting a batch-effect correction. The control group was slightly older than the multiple sclerosis patient group. Patients showed significantly higher frequencies than controls for about five TRBV segments, among them TRBV5-6, TRBV5-1 and TRBV20-1. Compared with controls, multiple sclerosis patients had significantly lower normalized Chao1 diversity, a finding suggesting substantial peripheral T-cell clonal expansion.

Comments on this clonotype: Its antigen is currently not known. Base quality data are lacking; no much larger clone is found one base away.

The library came from PCR. Sequenced on an Illumina HiSeq 2500. To reduce PCR and sequencing biases, unique molecular identifiers were built into the TCR beta cDNA libraries. Every 1 to 10 million input T cells yielded around 500,000 cDNA molecules, meaning each molecule approximated one T cell. The patient libraries were prepared and sequenced using the same protocol as the earlier healthy control dataset. Within a given batch, samples were prepared together, multiplexed and sequenced on the same HiSeq lane. The authors' pipeline ran thus. MIGEC was used to process the raw barcoded reads, and molecular identifier groups with only a single read were discarded before consensus assembly and CDR3 extraction. Clonotype tables were post-analysed with VDJtools, normalizing diversity by down-sampling all datasets to the smallest sample size. Repertoire overlap clustering matched CDR3 amino acid but not nucleotide sequences to correct batch-related cross-sample contamination. TCRdb reworked the public reads: Q25 trimming with fastp, MiXCR clone assembly, productive beta chains retained. Rows are combined by CDR3 protein, so each entry shows the most common genes and DNA. These V and J calls originate from TCRdb's pipeline instead of the authors' own analysis. This sample is represented by about 540,000 distinct CDR3 sequences; 34% of them were singletons. Clones ranked in the top ten supply around 5.9% of the sample.

The CDR3 has 13 amino acids, counting the end cysteine and phenylalanine. Only the CDR3 DNA stays, 39 bases, in frame from base 1. CDR1 SGDLS and CDR2 YYNGEE are derived from the germline V gene. Ends trimmed: V by 3 bases, J by 14 bases; bases unmatched to a gene: 10. TCR beta repertoires were profiled from peripheral blood of 13 young patients with multiple sclerosis to demonstrate the VDJtools post-analysis software. The patients with multiple sclerosis were children and adolescents between about 6 and 15 years of age. The TCR was taken from a girl under 18 with multiple sclerosis. Sequencing input: blood. In this chain, TRBV9 is recombined with TRBJ2-1, with 8 central nucleotides matching TRBD2. Read as DNA, the sequence is TGTGCCAGCAGCGGGGGTAGCGGGGCCCAGGAGTTCTTC. This yields the protein CASSGGSGAQEFF. Full variable domain (CDR3 extended with the reference TRBV9 and TRBJ2-1 proteins): DSGVTQTPKHLITATGQRVTLRCSPRSGDLSVYWYQQSLDQGLQFLIQYYNGEERAKGNILERFSAQQFPDLHSELNLSSLELGDSALYFCASSGGSGAQEFFGPGTRLTVL.